The present T cell receptor (beta chain) was sequenced within a study of cytotoxic CD8 clonotypes in ibrutinib-treated CLL. Study-level background: A mean of approximately 260,000 productive templates and tens of thousands of productive rearrangements was obtained per sample. Notes on the study in general: Public clonotypes, rarely seen, contracted or held steady on treatment.

As regards this clone: Its antigen is unknown.

CDR1 is KGHSH, CDR2 LQKENI, per germline. Trimming pared 6 bases from V and 3 bases from J, leaving 18 bases between. CDR3 length equals 15 residues. Here immunoSEQ multiplex PCR was the method, and the copy in TCRdb shows in-frame clones only, minus some. Of some 120,000 clones listed, 58% were seen once; the top ten hold 30% to 45%. The genes are TRBV18 and TRBJ2-7; a weak D match, TRBD2 (6 bases). The sequences come from PBMCs, collected after 24 months of ibrutinib treatment. This receptor was taken from a human donor with chronic lymphocytic leukemia. The DNA for the CDR3 is TGTGCCAGCTCGCCAATCACAACGGGAGACTACGAGCAGTACTTC. Its translation is CASSPITTGDYEQYF.